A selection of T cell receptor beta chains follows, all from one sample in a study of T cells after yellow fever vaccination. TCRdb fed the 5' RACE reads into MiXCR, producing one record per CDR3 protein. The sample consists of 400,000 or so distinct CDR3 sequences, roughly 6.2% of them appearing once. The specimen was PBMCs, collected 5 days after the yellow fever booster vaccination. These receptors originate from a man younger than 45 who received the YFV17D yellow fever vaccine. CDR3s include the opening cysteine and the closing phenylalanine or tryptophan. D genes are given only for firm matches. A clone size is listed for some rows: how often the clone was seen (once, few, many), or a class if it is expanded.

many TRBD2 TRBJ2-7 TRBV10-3 TGTGCCATCACGGGCGGGAGAGAACACTACGAGCAGTACTTC CAITGGREHYEQYF
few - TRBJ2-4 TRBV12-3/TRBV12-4 TGTGCCAGCAGCACGACAGAAAACATTCAGTACTTC CASSTTENIQYF
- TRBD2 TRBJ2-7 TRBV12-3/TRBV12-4 TGTGCCAGCATCGCATCAGGTACTAGCGGCATCTACGAGCAGTACTTC CASIASGTSGIYEQYF
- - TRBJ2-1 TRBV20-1 TGCAGTGCATCAAGCGGCGCTAGCTCCTACAATGAGCAGTTCTTC CSASSGASSYNEQFF
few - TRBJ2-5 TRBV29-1 TGCAGCGTTGTGCGGGGGACCCAGTACTTC CSVVRGTQYF
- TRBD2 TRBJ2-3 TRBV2 TGTGCCAGCAGTTATTTACTAGCGGACACAGATACGCAGTATTTT CASSYLLADTDTQYF
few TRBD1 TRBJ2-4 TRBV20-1 TGCAGTGCCCACCCCAGGACAGGGGACTACTGGCAAAACATTCAGTACTTC CSAHPRTGDYWQNIQYF
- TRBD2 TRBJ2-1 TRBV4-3 TGCGCCAGCAGCCGGCTAGGCGGGCGGACTAGCGGTCACAATGAGCAGTTCTTC CASSRLGGRTSGHNEQFF
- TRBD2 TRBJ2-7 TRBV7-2 TGTGCCAGCAGCTTAGTTTCGCCCGGGACTAGCGGCTACGAGCAGTACTTC CASSLVSPGTSGYEQYF
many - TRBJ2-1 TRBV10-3 TGTGCCATCAGTGAAACGCAGGAGGACAATGAGCAGTTCTTC CAISETQEDNEQFF
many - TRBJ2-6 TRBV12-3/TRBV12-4 TGTGCCAGCAGTATTAGGGGAGCTGGGGCCAACGTCCTGACTTTC CASSIRGAGANVLTF
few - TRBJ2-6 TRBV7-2 TGTGCCAGCAGCTTGGTCCCTTCTTCCTCTGGGGCCAACGTCCTGACTTTC CASSLVPSSSGANVLTF
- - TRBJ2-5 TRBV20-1 TGCAGTGCTAGATCTTTAGCGGATATAGGAGAGACCCAGTACTTC CSARSLADIGETQYF
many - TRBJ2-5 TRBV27 TGTGCCAGCAGCAATCCGGGCGAGACCCAGTACTTC CASSNPGETQYF
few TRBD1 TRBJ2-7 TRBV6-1 TGTGCCAGCCGGGGGGGACAGGGGCCCTACGAGCAGTACTTC CASRGGQGPYEQYF
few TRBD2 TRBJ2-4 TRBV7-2 TGTGCCAGCAGTTCCCGGGTAGCGGGAGAGGAAAACATTCAGTACTTC CASSSRVAGEENIQYF
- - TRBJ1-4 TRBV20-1 TGCAGTGCTAGAGAATTCCGGGACTTGAATGAAAAACTGTTTTTT CSAREFRDLNEKLFF
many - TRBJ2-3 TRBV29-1 TGCAGCGTTGTTCGGCTGGCGGCAGATACGCAGTATTTT CSVVRLAADTQYF
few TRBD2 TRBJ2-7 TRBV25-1 TGTGCCAGCAGTGACGTGCGGGGGGCGGGATACGAGCAGTACTTC CASSDVRGAGYEQYF
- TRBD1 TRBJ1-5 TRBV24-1 TGTGCCACCAGTGATTCTCAGGGGGCTCAGAGTCAGCCCCAGCATTTT CATSDSQGAQSQPQHF
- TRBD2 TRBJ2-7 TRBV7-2 TGTGCCAGCAGAAGTGGACTAGCGGGAGTAAGTGAGCAGTACTTC CASRSGLAGVSEQYF
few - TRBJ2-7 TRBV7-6 TGTGCCAGCAGCTTAGAATATGGGCGGGCCTACGAGCAGTACTTC CASSLEYGRAYEQYF
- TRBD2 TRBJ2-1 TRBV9 TGTGCCAGCAGCGAGGGTTCCGGACTAGCGGGATGGTTATACAATGAGCAGTTCTTC CASSEGSGLAGWLYNEQFF
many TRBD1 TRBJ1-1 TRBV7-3 TGTGCCAGCAGCCGGGGACAGGGTATGAACACTGAAGCTTTCTTT CASSRGQGMNTEAFF
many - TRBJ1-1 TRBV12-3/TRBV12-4 TGTGCCAGCAGTTTAGGGGGACCAATGAACACTGAAGCTTTCTTT CASSLGGPMNTEAFF
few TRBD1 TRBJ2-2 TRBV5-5 TGTGCCAGCACGCGTCAGGGGGTACGCACCGGGGAGCTGTTTTTT CASTRQGVRTGELFF
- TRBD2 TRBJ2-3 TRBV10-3 TGTGCCATCAGTGCAACTAGCGGGAATACAGATACGCAGTATTTT CAISATSGNTDTQYF
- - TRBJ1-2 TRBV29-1 TGCAGCGTTGTTTTACAGGGACGGTTTCTGAACTATGGCTACACCTTC CSVVLQGRFLNYGYTF
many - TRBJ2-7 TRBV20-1 TGCAGTGCTATAGGGACTCTAGACGAGCAGTACTTC CSAIGTLDEQYF
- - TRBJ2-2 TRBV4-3 TGCGCCAGCAGCCAACGGGGGCCCGGGGAGCTGTTTTTT CASSQRGPGELFF
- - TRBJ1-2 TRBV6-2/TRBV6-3 TGTGCCAGCAGGGGGCTCGGGTCCTCCTATGGCTACACCTTC CASRGLGSSYGYTF
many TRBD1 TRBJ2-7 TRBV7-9 TGTGCCAGCAGCTTAGGGGACAGGGTATACTACGAGCAGTACTTC CASSLGDRVYYEQYF
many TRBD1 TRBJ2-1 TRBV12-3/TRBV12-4 TGTGCCATCATTGCGCAGGGGGTCAGCAATGAGCAGTTCTTC CAIIAQGVSNEQFF
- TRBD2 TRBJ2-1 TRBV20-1 TGCAGTGCTAGAGCAAGCGGGAGCTCCTACAATGAGCAGTTCTTC CSARASGSSYNEQFF
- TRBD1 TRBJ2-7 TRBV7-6 TGTGCCAGCAGCTTAGGTGGGACAGAGTACTTC CASSLGGTEYF
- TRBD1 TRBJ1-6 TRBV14 TGTGCCAGCAGCCAGATAGGACAGGGCAATTCACCCCTCCACTTT CASSQIGQGNSPLHF
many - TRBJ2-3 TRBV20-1 TGCAGTGCTTGCGCGTCACAGCCAGATACGCAGTATTTT CSACASQPDTQYF
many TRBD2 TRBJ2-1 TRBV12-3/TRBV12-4 TGTGCCAGCAGTTTAGGGCGGGAGACCAATGAGCAGTTCTTC CASSLGRETNEQFF
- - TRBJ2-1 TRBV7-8 TGTGCCAGCAGCTTAGATACCGCCTACAATGAGCAGTTCTTC CASSLDTAYNEQFF
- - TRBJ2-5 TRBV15 TGTGCCACCAGCAGAGGGGGAAAGGTTGGGACCCAGTACTTC CATSRGGKVGTQYF
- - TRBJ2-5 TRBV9 TGTGCCAGCAGCGTAGGCCAGTACCCTCAAGAGACCCAGTACTTC CASSVGQYPQETQYF
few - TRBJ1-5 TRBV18 TGTGCCAGCTCCGAGCAGCCACCTGGGTTAGGGCAGCCCCAGCATTTT CASSEQPPGLGQPQHF
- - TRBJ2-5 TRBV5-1 TGCGCCAGCAGCGGCCGGGCGGGGGAGACCCAGTACTTC CASSGRAGETQYF
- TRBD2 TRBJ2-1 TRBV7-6 TGTGCCAGCAGTTCGACTAGCGCGCAGCAGTTCTTC CASSSTSAQQFF
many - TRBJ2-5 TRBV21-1 TGTGCCAGCAGCAAACGACTAGGGCTAGACCAAGAGACCCAGTACTTC CASSKRLGLDQETQYF
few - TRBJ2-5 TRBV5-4 TGTGCCAGCAGGAACAGTGCCACCTCCTCGCAAGAGACCCAGTACTTC CASRNSATSSQETQYF
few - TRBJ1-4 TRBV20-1 TGCAGTACCACGAAGCGGGAAAAACTGTTTTTT CSTTKREKLFF
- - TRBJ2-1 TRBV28 TGTGCCAGCGGTCTAGGATCCTACAATGAGCAGTTCTTC CASGLGSYNEQFF
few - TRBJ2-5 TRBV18 TGTGCCAGCTCACCGCGTGAGGGTAGTAGGGAGACCCAGTACTTC CASSPREGSRETQYF
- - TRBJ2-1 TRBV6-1 TGTGCCAGCCACAGGGTAGAGGTCAATGAGCAGTTCTTC CASHRVEVNEQFF
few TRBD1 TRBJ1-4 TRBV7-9 TGTGCCAGCAGCTCTGACAGGGGTGGAAAACTGTTTTTT CASSSDRGGKLFF
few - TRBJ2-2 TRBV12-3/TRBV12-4 TGTGCCAGCAGATTCACTAGTTTACGGAACACCGGGGAGCTGTTTTTT CASRFTSLRNTGELFF
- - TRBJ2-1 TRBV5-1 TGCGCCAGCAGCTTGTTACCCGGGGGATCCTACAATGAGCAGTTCTTC CASSLLPGGSYNEQFF
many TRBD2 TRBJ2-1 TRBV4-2 TGTGCCAGCAGCCAAAGGAGCACTAGCGGGAGCCTCTACAATGAGCAGTTCTTC CASSQRSTSGSLYNEQFF
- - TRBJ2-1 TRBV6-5 TGTGCCAGCAGTTACTCCCTCGGGAGTTCCCCTACGAATGAGCAGTTCTTC CASSYSLGSSPTNEQFF